The clone carrying this TCR beta chain was counted only a few times. Its antigen is still unknown. In germline, CDR1 is SGHRS, CDR2 YFSETQ. The CDR3 length is 12 residues. Trimming removed 3 bases from V and 7 bases from J, with 10 bases in between. TCRdb processed the reads anew with MiXCR; each CDR3 protein has one entry. The data contain about 400,000 distinct CDR3 sequences, 15% to 20% of them singletons. The data belong to a study of T cell repertoires in cytomegalovirus infection. On the study more broadly: Shared public TCR beta signatures pointed to both CMV infection and a matching HLA type.

Study-wide results and limits: HLA-C-restricted, CMV-specific TCR beta clonotypes were dominant ex vivo. Based on cumulative public TCR beta family frequency, carriers of CMV plus the relevant HLA were identified.

Sequencing was performed on PBMCs. The TCR sequence derives from a human donor in good health (CMV status not recorded). Some clones in this sample may be carry-over from other donors' samples. The chain recombines TRBV5-1 with TRBJ1-1; a possible D gene is TRBD1 (6 bases). For the CDR3, the DNA is TGCGCCAGCAGCTCAGGACAGAGTGAAGCTTTCTTT. Translated: CASSSGQSEAFF. The full variable domain, in which reference TRBV5-1 and TRBJ1-1 provide the parts outside the CDR3, is KAGVTQTPRYLIKTRGQQVTLSCSPISGHRSVSWYQQTPGQGLQFLFEYFSETQRNKGNFPGRFSGRQFSNSRSEMNVSTLELGDSALYLCASSSGQSEAFFGQGTRLTVV.